Included here is one T cell receptor beta chain sequence, with context. Its matching antigen is unknown. This CDR3 is 17 amino acids long. Germline values: CDR1 ENHRY, CDR2 SYGVKD. The germline V and J ends were trimmed by 3 bases and 0 bases, with 12 bases remaining between them. Assay used: immunoSEQ multiplex PCR; TCRdb lists only in-frame clones, some missing. Among more than 95,000 clones listed, 80% to 90% were seen once. The sample originates from a study of T cell responses to AZD1222 COVID-19 vaccine. Study observations and caveats: Donor demographics were predominantly white British with a female majority; clonal diversity may be underestimated.

This sequence originates from an adult in good health. The sequencing here drew on peripheral blood, taken on day 0 of AZD1222 vaccination. The J gene is TRBJ2-6, the V gene TRBV10-3; D is ambiguous. The CDR3 DNA reads TGTGCCATCAGTGAAGCACCCGTCGCCTCTGGGGCCAACGTCCTGACTTTC. Amino acid sequence: CAISEAPVASGANVLTF.